This is a list of T cell receptor beta chains from one sample in a study of radiation and T cells in renal cell carcinoma. This table comes from immunoSEQ multiplex PCR, and its TCRdb copy is limited to in-frame clones, with some not included. The sample has tens of thousands of clones, roughly 79% seen once; the top ten hold 7.3%. The sequencing used blood, collected from a patient whose treatment included radiotherapy and nephrectomy. The receptors shown here come from a man between 60 and 70 years old with renal cell carcinoma. Both conserved end residues are part of each CDR3. The D gene is left open where the match is weak. Some rows mark clone size as missing; the rest say once, few, many or name a class of expanded clone.

once,-,TRBJ1-1,TRBV6-5,CASSTTFGDTEAFF,TGTGCCAGCAGTACTACGTTCGGGGACACTGAAGCTTTCTTT
-,-,TRBJ1-5,TRBV30,CAWSVLGNDQPQHF,TGTGCCTGGAGTGTACTGGGTAATGATCAGCCCCAGCATTTT
-,-,TRBJ1-3,TRBV10-3,CAISAGDSGNTIYF,TGTGCCATCAGTGCAGGAGACTCTGGAAACACCATATATTTT
-,-,TRBJ1-1,TRBV6-1,CASSRNGGREAFF,TGTGCCAGCAGTCGGAACGGTGGGCGTGAAGCTTTCTTT
once,TRBD1,TRBJ2-2,TRBV6-1,CASNRGGTGELFF,TGTGCCAGCAACAGGGGCGGAACCGGGGAGCTGTTTTTT
-,-,TRBJ2-1,TRBV15,CATSRGPGQVAGTRVGEQFF,TGTGCCACCAGCAGAGGGCCTGGACAGGTTGCGGGAACCAGGGTTGGCGAGCAGTTCTTC
-,TRBD2,TRBJ2-1,TRBV7-9,CASPSGRGDEQFF,TGTGCCAGTCCTAGCGGGAGAGGGGATGAGCAGTTCTTC
-,TRBD2,TRBJ2-5,TRBV6-6,CASRDSGGAGETQYF,TGTGCCAGCAGAGATAGCGGGGGGGCCGGGGAGACCCAGTACTTC
-,-,TRBJ1-1,TRBV5-1,CASTRGTSQAGEAFF,TGCGCCAGCACCCGCGGGACATCTCAGGCGGGCGAAGCTTTCTTT
-,-,TRBJ1-4,TRBV4-2,CASSRRVTNEKLFF,TGTGCCAGCAGCCGCAGGGTAACTAATGAAAAACTGTTTTTT
few,-,TRBJ2-7,TRBV12-5,CASGRGSAYEQYF,TGTGCTAGTGGGCGCGGGTCCGCCTACGAGCAGTACTTC
-,TRBD1,TRBJ2-7,TRBV15,CATSRVAGGGYEQYF,TGTGCCACCAGCAGAGTGGCAGGGGGCGGCTACGAGCAGTACTTC
few,-,TRBJ1-4,TRBV7-2,CASSPIGWANEKLFF,TGTGCCAGCAGCCCGATAGGGTGGGCTAATGAAAAACTGTTTTTT
-,TRBD2,TRBJ2-3,TRBV11-2,CASSPRGAGGPTVGDTQYF,TGTGCCAGCAGCCCGAGAGGAGCGGGAGGGCCAACGGTCGGAGATACGCAGTATTTT
-,-,TRBJ1-1,TRBV9,CASSVDDGNTEAFF,TGTGCCAGCAGCGTAGATGACGGAAACACTGAAGCTTTCTTT
-,TRBD2,TRBJ2-1,TRBV2,CASRGVGLERGLYNEQFF,TGTGCCAGCAGAGGGGTGGGGTTGGAGCGGGGCCTCTACAATGAGCAGTTCTTC
-,TRBD1,TRBJ2-3,TRBV7-3,CASSLSTGGIYTQYF,TGTGCCAGCAGCTTAAGCACAGGGGGCATATATACGCAGTATTTT